This entry lists 10 T cell receptor beta chains sequenced from one sample in a study of T cell changes during pregnancy in multiple sclerosis (dated by TCRdb to about 2019). Library preparation used the immunoSEQ multiplex PCR assay. Here the immuneACCESS table is served through TCRdb, limited to in-frame sequences with V and J called. Missing clones are a known gap in these copies; in checked studies unresolved V genes cover under half, and the rest lacks a known reason. This sample comprises tens of thousands of clones, around 92% of them detected only once. Of the sample, about 8% is held by the ten largest clones. The source material was CD8+ T cells from peripheral blood mononuclear cells, sampled in the third trimester of pregnancy. The receptor set was obtained from a female donor with multiple sclerosis, enrolled in a pregnancy study.

This chain uses TRBV4-1 with TRBJ1-5; D might be TRBD1 (5 bases). This CDR3 has 16 amino acids. Germline lookup yields CDR1 MGHRA and CDR2 YSYEKL. V lost 4 bases to trimming and J lost 1 base, with 14 bases between them. The CDR3, as DNA: TGCGCCAGCAGCCTCGGAGGGGAGGGAAGCAATCAGCCCCAGCATTTT. Protein sequence: CASSLGGEGSNQPQHF.

This clone was seen a handful of times. The V call is TRBV5-8, the J call TRBJ1-5; D is possibly TRBD1 (5 bases). Germline lookup yields CDR1 SGHTS and CDR2 YDEGEE. This CDR3 has 12 residues. Trimming left V 2 bases short and J 7 bases short, with 7 bases between. CDR3 amino acids: CASSLGVQPQHF. The CDR3 nucleotides read TGTGCCAGCAGCTTAGGGGTCCAGCCCCAGCATTTT.

CDR3 sequence: CASSGPPTGSHYEQYF. CDR3 bases: TGTGCCAGCAGTGGACCCCCGACAGGGAGCCATTACGAGCAGTACTTC. V usage is TRBV6-1 and J usage is TRBJ2-7, with 7 bases lining up with TRBD1. This CDR3 comprises 16 residues. Germline values: CDR1 MNHNS, CDR2 SASEGT. After removal of 4 bases from V and 4 bases from J, the junction contained 13 bases not matched to a gene.

This clone has only one observation. This chain links TRBV5-8 with TRBJ2-7; weak D call: TRBD2 (5 bases). V was cut by 4 bases and J by 2 bases, with 16 bases left in between. Germline assignment: CDR1 SGHTS and CDR2 YDEGEE. The CDR3 spans 15 residues. CDR3 nucleotides: TGTGCCAGCAGCCCCCAGGACTGGCCGACCTACGAGCAGTACTTC. Translating gives CASSPQDWPTYEQYF.

This sequence joins TRBV19 and TRBJ1-1, with TRBD1 identical over 10 bases. CDR1 LNHDA and CDR2 SQIVND come from the germline V gene (reference sequence). V shed 6 bases and J 4 bases; nucleotides not matched to a gene: 2. The CDR3 consists of 13 residues. In DNA form, the CDR3 reads TGTGCCAGTAGAAGGACAGGGGGCACTGAAGCTTTCTTT. It specifies CASRRTGGTEAFF.

V usage is TRBV7-9 and J usage is TRBJ2-7; D gene unclear. The CDR3 has 14 amino acids. V lost 3 bases, J lost 6 bases, and 15 bases lay in between. Germline CDR1 reads SEHNR; CDR2 reads FQNEAQ (reference sequence). CDR3 DNA sequence: TGTGCCAGCAGCTTCACTCAGCTTCCAGGCGAGCAGTACTTC. Translation gives CASSFTQLPGEQYF.

The chain recombines TRBV20-1 with TRBJ2-5; 8 positions agree with TRBD1. This CDR3 has 11 residues. J was trimmed by 13 bases and V by 6 bases; bases with no gene match: 10. The germline V gene has CDR1 DFQATT and CDR2 SNEGSKA (reference sequence). CDR3 in amino acids: CSAPTGDGPYF. In DNA form, the CDR3 reads TGCAGTGCGCCGACAGGGGATGGTCCGTACTTC.

The chain carries TRBV7-6 and TRBJ2-5; 9 nucleotides align to TRBD2. V shed 2 bases and J 7 bases; nucleotides not matched to a gene: 14. There are 17 residues in the CDR3. Per the germline V gene, CDR1 is SGHVS and CDR2 is FNYEAQ. In DNA, the CDR3 is TGTGCCAGCAGCTTAATCGCGGGGGGGCAGGTTATTGGGACCCAGTACTTC. Its protein is CASSLIAGGQVIGTQYF. The whole variable domain, filled in from reference TRBV7-6 and TRBJ2-5, reads GAGVSQSPRYKVTKRGQDVALRCDPISGHVSLYWYRQALGQGPEFLTYFNYEAQQDKSGLPNDRFSAERPEGSISTLTIQRTEQRDSAMYRCASSLIAGGQVIGTQYFGPGTRLLVL.

The DNA for the CDR3 is TGTGCCAGCACCCCTACAGGGCGGCTCGAGCAGTACTTC. Its translation: CASTPTGRLEQYF. The chain combines TRBV6-6 with TRBJ2-7, with D perhaps TRBD1 (6 bases). Trimming took off 7 bases at V and 6 bases at J, with 16 bases between the two ends. Per germline, CDR1 MNHNY and CDR2 SVGAGI (reference sequence). The CDR3 is made up of 13 amino acids.

CDR3 nucleotide sequence: TGTGCCAGCAGTGAAGCGTGGGGGCAGGGCGATGAGCAGTTCTTC. It is translated as CASSEAWGQGDEQFF. This chain links TRBV2 with TRBJ2-1; D might be TRBD1 (6 bases). Trimming removed 0 bases from V and 8 bases from J, with 14 bases in between. The CDR3 consists of 15 residues. Germline V gives CDR1 SNHLY, CDR2 FYNNEI.